These 20 T cell receptor beta chains were all obtained from the same sample, sequenced in a study of T cells in Graves' hyperthyroidism and ophthalmopathy (dated 2019 in TCRdb). The method was multiplex PCR. Sequencing used an Illumina HiSeq 2000. Amplification of TCR beta CDR3 regions was carried out from RNA transcripts. The TCR CDR3 was subjected to a first round of RT-PCR using the HTBI primer set and the Qiagen OneStep RT-PCR kit. The public sequencing data were trimmed at Q25 with fastp and processed into clonotypes with MiXCR by TCRdb, which kept only in-frame beta chains. Rows are combined by CDR3 protein, so each entry shows the most common genes and DNA. For this sample there are roughly 500,000 distinct CDR3 sequences; about half appear just once. 15% to 20% of the sample comes from the top ten. The specimen sequenced was peripheral blood or thyroid tissue (not recorded which). The receptors were gathered from an adult woman with Graves' disease, either hyperthyroidism or ophthalmopathy (not recorded which).

This clonotype was detected ten times or more. The chain couples TRBV7-8 to TRBJ2-5; TRBD1 agrees at 7 bases. This CDR3 region has 15 residues. The V gene's germline CDR1 is SGHVS and CDR2 FQNEAQ. The trim removed 4 bases at V and 2 bases at J, leaving 7 bases unmatched. CDR3 protein: CASSSGSGGQETQYF. The CDR3 region has the DNA TGTGCCAGCAGCTCGGGGTCAGGGGGACAAGAGACCCAGTACTTC.

This clonotype showed up just a few times. V is TRBV28 and J is TRBJ1-1; no clear D gene. V was shortened by 1 base and J by 1 base, with 10 bases between the two germline ends. Germline lookup yields CDR1 MDHEN and CDR2 SYDVKM. This CDR3 spans 15 amino acids. The CDR3 DNA reads as TGTGCCAGCAGTTTATACAAGTGGCAGAACACTGAAGCTTTCTTT. This translates into CASSLYKWQNTEAFF.

This clonotype was seen many times. The chain joins TRBV6-2 or TRBV6-3 to TRBJ1-5; D not resolved. This CDR3 spans 11 amino acids. Germline V gene sequence: CDR1 MNHEY, CDR2 SVGEGT. With 8 bases removed from V and 3 bases from J, the gap between germline ends came to 5 bases. CDR3 in DNA: TGTGCCAGCGGGGTCAATCAGCCCCAGCATTTT. It is translated as CASGVNQPQHF.

The genes are TRBV29-1 and TRBJ2-2; D may correspond to TRBD1 or TRBD2 (5 bases each). In germline, CDR1 is SQVTM, CDR2 ANQGSEA. V was clipped by 4 bases and J by 8 bases, with 14 bases between them. This CDR3 has 13 amino acids. CDR3 amino acids: CSVAGPRTGELFF. In DNA, the CDR3 is TGCAGCGTTGCGGGGCCTCGAACAGGGGAGCTGTTTTTT.

In its sample, this clonotype was seen many times. The chain employs TRBV12-3 or TRBV12-4 and TRBJ1-5; D unresolved. With 5 bases removed from V and 7 bases from J, the gap between germline ends came to 12 bases. This CDR3 spans 13 amino acids. The CDR3 loop is CASSINPEQPQHF. Here the CDR3 DNA reads TGTGCCAGCAGTATCAACCCGGAACAGCCCCAGCATTTT.

Details on this clonotype: Because it lacks the conserved phenylalanine or tryptophan at the end, this CDR3 is likely a read error. It is unclear where the CDR3 begins or ends on the DNA, so no DNA is shown, and the CDR3 is as TCRdb lists it. The chain links TRBV6-6 to TRBJ1-4. The CDR3 length equals 8 residues, ends included. From germline, CDR1 is MNHNY and CDR2 SVGAGI (reference sequence). CDR3 sequence: CASGKTVY.

The chain recombines TRBV24-1 with TRBJ2-5; TRBD2 is a possible D gene (5 bases). Germline loops: CDR1 KGHDR, CDR2 SFDVKD. V gave up 4 bases and J gave up 6 bases, with 11 bases separating them. The CDR3 extends over 13 amino acids. Written as DNA, the CDR3 is TGTGCCACCAGTGACCCACCCGGGAAGACCCAGTACTTC. It is translated as CATSDPPGKTQYF.

This rearrangement joins TRBV25-1 to TRBJ1-3, with 9 bases aligning to TRBD1. Germline values: CDR1 MGHDK, CDR2 SYGVNS. This CDR3 comprises 16 residues. Germline trimming cut 7 bases from V and 0 bases from J; bases unmatched to any gene: 7. CDR3 region: CASTGTGIISGNTIYF. The CDR3 DNA reads as TGTGCCAGCACCGGGACAGGGATAATCTCTGGAAACACCATATATTTT. The whole variable domain, filled in from reference TRBV25-1 and TRBJ1-3, reads EADIYQTPRYLVIGTGKKITLECSQTMGHDKMYWYQQDPGMELHLIHYSYGVNSTEKGDLSSESTVSRIRTEHFPLTLESARPSHTSQYLCASTGTGIISGNTIYFGEGSWLTVV.

This clonotype has a handful of counts. This chain joins TRBV7-2 and TRBJ1-6; the D is unclear. Trimming left V 3 bases short and J 7 bases short, with 10 bases between. Per germline, CDR1 SGHTA and CDR2 FQGNSA. This CDR3 has 14 amino acids. Written as DNA, the CDR3 is TGTGCCAGCAGCTTCAGGCAGAGCAATTCACCCCTCCACTTT. Amino acid sequence: CASSFRQSNSPLHF.

This clonotype was counted ten times or more. The V and J genes are TRBV6-5 and TRBJ2-7, with D perhaps TRBD2 (6 bases). Deletions cut 5 bases from V and 3 bases from J, with 11 bases between. CDR3 length equals 13 residues. Germline loops: CDR1 MNHEY, CDR2 SVGAGI. CDR3 in DNA: TGTGCCAGCAGTCCGGGAGATGGCTACGAGCAGTACTTC. This sequence encodes CASSPGDGYEQYF.

The genes are TRBV29-1 and TRBJ1-4; no clear D gene. Trimming took 7 bases from V and 8 from J, leaving 11 bases between them. The CDR3 sequence is 11 residues long. CDR1 and CDR2 (germline): SQVTM, ANQGSEA. CDR3 sequence (DNA): TGCAGCGCGATCGGCGAGGAAAAACTGTTTTTT. Amino acids: CSAIGEEKLFF.

This clonotype was counted at least ten times. The genes are TRBV25-1 and TRBJ2-6; 9 nucleotides line up with TRBD1. V lost 1 base and J lost 4; bases outside the gene matches: 14. Germline V CDR1 and CDR2: MGHDK, SYGVNS. There are 20 residues in the CDR3. CDR3 sequence (DNA): TGTGCCAGCAGTGAATTGTGGCCGGGACAGGGCTCTCCCGGGGCCAACGTCCTGACTTTC. This encodes CASSELWPGQGSPGANVLTF.

The chain is built from TRBV7-2 and TRBJ2-6, with 10 nucleotides matching TRBD2. Germline V CDR1 and CDR2: SGHTA, FQGNSA. The V and J ends lost 6 bases and 1 base, in that order; junction bases with no gene match: 9. The CDR3 runs 18 residues. Written as DNA, the CDR3 is TGTGCCAGCAGTTACCTAGCGGGGGTTCTATCTGGGGCCAACGTCCTGACTTTC. This codes for CASSYLAGVLSGANVLTF. Full variable domain (remainder filled in from reference TRBV7-2 and TRBJ2-6): GAGVSQSPSNKVTEKGKDVELRCDPISGHTALYWYRQSLGQGLEFLIYFQGNSAPDKSGLPSDRFSAERTGGSVSTLTIQRTQQEDSAVYLCASSYLAGVLSGANVLTFGAGSRLTVL.

This clonotype appeared many times. The gene calls are TRBV4-1 and TRBJ2-7; weak D call: TRBD1 (5 bases). Germline V CDR1 and CDR2: MGHRA, YSYEKL. V lost 1 base and J lost 3, with 10 bases in between. This CDR3 region has 14 residues. The CDR3 DNA sequence: TGCGCCAGCAGCCAAGTGGGGCGGAACTACGAGCAGTACTTC. It encodes CASSQVGRNYEQYF.

This sequence joins TRBV7-9 and TRBJ2-7; D gene unclear. Trimming took off 6 bases at V and 4 bases at J, with 19 bases between the two ends. The CDR3 loop spans 15 amino acids. Germline CDR1 and CDR2: SEHNR and FQNEAQ (reference sequence). CDR3 sequence (DNA): TGTGCCAGCAGACCAATAACGAGAGCCTCTTACGAGCAGTACTTC. Protein: CASRPITRASYEQYF.

This clonotype was detected ten times or more. The J gene is TRBJ2-5, the V gene TRBV28, with D perhaps TRBD2 (5 bases). The CDR3 runs 15 residues. CDR1 is MDHEN and CDR2 is SYDVKM in the germline V gene. V shed 6 bases and J shed 5 bases, with 19 bases lying between them. The CDR3 reads CASSTNRRKRETQYF. The CDR3 nucleotides read TGTGCCAGCAGCACAAACCGGAGAAAGCGGGAGACCCAGTACTTC.

The chain joins TRBV2 to TRBJ1-5, with D hard to call. Germline loops: CDR1 SNHLY, CDR2 FYNNEI. CDR3 length: 13 residues. The V gene lost 5 bases and the J gene lost 11 bases, with 16 bases spanning the gap. Written as DNA, the CDR3 is TGTGCCAGCAGTTCACACACCGACCAGACCCAGCATTTT. As protein: CASSSHTDQTQHF. Full variable domain (rest looked up from reference TRBV2 and TRBJ1-5): EPEVTQTPSHQVTQMGQEVILRCVPISNHLYFYWYRQILGQKVEFLVSFYNNEISEKSEIFDDQFSVERPDGSNFTLKIRSTKLEDSAMYFCASSSHTDQTQHFGDGTRLSIL.

The rearrangement uses TRBV15 and TRBJ2-5; D unresolved. Germline-derived CDR1 and CDR2 are LNHNV and YYDKDF (reference sequence). The CDR3 has 13 amino acids. The V end lost 1 base, the J end lost 3 bases, and 6 bases lay between the germline ends. CDR3 loop: CATSRVAKETQYF. In DNA form, the CDR3 reads TGTGCCACCAGCAGAGTAGCCAAAGAGACCCAGTACTTC. The full variable domain, with the rest looked up from reference TRBV15 and TRBJ2-5, is DAMVIQNPRYQVTQFGKPVTLSCSQTLNHNVMYWYQQKSSQAPKLLFHYYDKDFNNEADTPDNFQSRRPNTSFCFLDIRSPGLGDTAMYLCATSRVAKETQYFGPGTRLLVL.

This sequence joins TRBV20-1 and TRBJ1-1; 10 bases line up with TRBD1. The J segment lost 3 bases and the V segment lost 0 bases, leaving 7 bases of the junction unmatched. Germline V gene sequence: CDR1 DFQATT, CDR2 SNEGSKA (reference sequence). This CDR3 has 16 amino acids. Written as DNA, the CDR3 is TGCAGTGCTAGAGAGAGACAGGGGGCTGGGGACACTGAAGCTTTCTTT. Protein product: CSARERQGAGDTEAFF.

The CDR3 here is CSAGQGVAAEAFF. Written as DNA, the CDR3 is TGCAGCGCAGGACAGGGTGTGGCGGCTGAAGCTTTCTTT. The chain recombines TRBV29-1 with TRBJ1-1; the match to TRBD1 covers 8 bases. V was pared by 7 bases and J by 6 bases, with 10 bases of the junction left unmatched. Germline V gene lookup returns CDR1 SQVTM and CDR2 ANQGSEA. The CDR3 has 13 residues.